The 27 T cell receptor beta chains given below trace back to one sample, sequenced in a study of blood T cell repertoires in COVID-19. Some clones are missing from TCRdb's copy, which holds only in-frame ones; the method was immunoSEQ multiplex PCR. The sample has 250,000 to 300,000 clones, around 78% seen once. The sample taken for sequencing was peripheral blood. Every receptor here comes from a man in his 60s who had recovered from COVID-19.

The chain recombines TRBV6-5 with TRBJ1-1, with 9 bases fitting TRBD1. The CDR3 has 14 residues. V shed 3 bases, J shed 6 bases, and the junction held 5 bases outside the gene matches. Germline V gene sequence: CDR1 MNHEY, CDR2 SVGAGI. Written as DNA, the CDR3 is TGTGCCAGCAGTTATGGACAGGGGTACGCTGAAGCTTTCTTT. As protein: CASSYGQGYAEAFF.

J is TRBJ1-2 and V is TRBV5-1, with TRBD1 as a possible D gene (6 bases). Germline V CDR1 and CDR2: SGHRS, YFSETQ. This CDR3 spans 15 amino acids. The germline V and J ends were trimmed by 3 bases and 3 bases, with 15 bases remaining between them. This CDR3 is CASSYREGAYYGYTF. The CDR3 nucleotides read TGCGCCAGCAGCTACAGGGAAGGGGCCTACTATGGCTACACCTTC. Looking up the rest from reference TRBV5-1 and TRBJ1-2 gives the full variable domain: KAGVTQTPRYLIKTRGQQVTLSCSPISGHRSVSWYQQTPGQGLQFLFEYFSETQRNKGNFPGRFSGRQFSNSRSEMNVSTLELGDSALYLCASSYREGAYYGYTFGSGTRLTVV.

The chain combines TRBV30 with TRBJ2-1; 8 bases align to TRBD2. Trimming cost V 5 bases and J 7 bases; bases outside gene matches: 7. Per the germline V gene, CDR1 is GTSNPN and CDR2 is SVGIG (reference sequence). The CDR3 covers 13 residues. The CDR3 DNA reads as TGTGCCTGGGCCGCGGGAGGAAGAAATGAGCAGTTCTTC. Translating gives CAWAAGGRNEQFF.

The rearrangement uses TRBV14 and TRBJ2-2; unclear D gene. Deletions cut 5 bases from V and 5 bases from J, with 9 bases between. Per the germline V gene, CDR1 is SGHDN and CDR2 is FVKESK. The CDR3 totals 13 residues. The CDR3 DNA follows: TGTGCCAGCAGCGTGAGAAGAACCGGGGAGCTGTTTTTT. This encodes CASSVRRTGELFF.

The genes are TRBV3-1 (or the pseudogene TRBV3-2) and TRBJ2-4; 9 bases fit TRBD2. The V segment lost 0 bases and the J segment 7 bases; nucleotides outside the gene matches: 4. CDR3 length: 15 residues. CDR1 LGHDT and CDR2 YNNKEL come from the germline V gene (reference sequence). The DNA of the CDR3 is TGTGCCAGCAGCCAAGATAGCGGGAGTTGGAACATTCAGTACTTC. This gives the protein CASSQDSGSWNIQYF.

The chain carries TRBV5-1 and TRBJ2-2; D may be TRBD2 (6 bases). The germline CDR1 and CDR2 sequences are SGHRS and YFSETQ. The CDR3 extends over 18 amino acids. Trimming shortened V by 0 bases and J by 2 bases, and 17 bases separated the two germline ends. The CDR3 sequence: CASSLVAGSSGNTGELFF. As DNA, the CDR3 is TGCGCCAGCAGCTTGGTTGCGGGGTCGTCAGGAAACACCGGGGAGCTGTTTTTT.

J is TRBJ2-5 and V is TRBV18, with D maybe TRBD2 (6 bases). Germline V gives CDR1 KGHSH, CDR2 LQKENI. V dropped 7 bases and J dropped 3 bases, with 12 bases sitting between them. CDR3 length: 13 residues. The CDR3, as DNA: TGTGCCAGCTGCTTGGGGAGGAAAGAGACCCAGTACTTC. Translation gives CASCLGRKETQYF.

The table lists this clone with a count of one. The chain recombines TRBV15 with TRBJ2-7, with 10 bases matching TRBD1. Germline V lookup: CDR1 LNHNV, CDR2 YYDKDF (reference sequence). With V trimmed by 3 bases and J by 4 bases, 9 bases remained unmatched. CDR3 length: 16 amino acids. CDR3 loop: CATSRAGQGERYEQYF. The CDR3 DNA is TGTGCCACCAGCAGGGCAGGACAGGGGGAAAGGTACGAGCAGTACTTC.

In nucleotides, the CDR3 is TGTGCCAGCAGCAAAGGGGCGGGTGGCGAAAAACTGTTTTTT. It yields the protein CASSKGAGGEKLFF. V and J are TRBV21-1 and TRBJ1-4. TRBV21-1 is designated a pseudogene. The CDR3 is 14 residues long.

The V call is TRBV5-4, the J call TRBJ2-7; D call uncertain. In germline, CDR1 is SGHNT, CDR2 YYREEE (reference sequence). V was trimmed by 4 bases and J by 5 bases, leaving 16 bases between them. The CDR3 covers 14 residues. The CDR3, as DNA: TGTGCCAGCAGCCAATCGCTTCTTCGGGACGAGCAGTACTTC. Protein product: CASSQSLLRDEQYF.

This clone was detected only once. V is TRBV6-5 and J is TRBJ1-4; 8 bases line up with TRBD1. The V and J ends lost 6 bases and 7 bases, in that order; junction bases with no gene match: 4. Germline assignment: CDR1 MNHEY and CDR2 SVGAGI. The CDR3 has 13 residues. The CDR3 nucleotides are TGTGCCAGCAGCGGACAGGGCGCTGAAAAACTGTTTTTT. It specifies CASSGQGAEKLFF.

The rearrangement uses TRBV6-5 and TRBJ2-1; TRBD2 aligns across 11 bases. J lost 6 bases, V lost 6 bases, and 7 bases had no gene match. Germline V lookup: CDR1 MNHEY, CDR2 SVGAGI. The CDR3 has 15 residues. The CDR3 DNA is TGTGCCAGCAGCCTACTAGCGGGAGCTATCAATGAGCAGTTCTTC. It yields the protein CASSLLAGAINEQFF.

V is TRBV5-1 and J is TRBJ2-7, with D possibly TRBD1 on 5 matching bases. Between the trimmed V and J ends, which lost 0 bases and 1 base, there was a span of 5 bases. This CDR3 region has 13 residues. Germline CDR1 and CDR2: SGHRS and YFSETQ. The CDR3 protein is CASSLEGSYEQYF. The CDR3 nucleotides are TGCGCCAGCAGCTTGGAGGGGTCCTACGAGCAGTACTTC. Full variable domain (remainder filled in from reference TRBV5-1 and TRBJ2-7): KAGVTQTPRYLIKTRGQQVTLSCSPISGHRSVSWYQQTPGQGLQFLFEYFSETQRNKGNFPGRFSGRQFSNSRSEMNVSTLELGDSALYLCASSLEGSYEQYFGPGTRLTVT.

This sequence joins TRBV6-6 and TRBJ2-2; 8 bases align to TRBD1. J was trimmed by 2 bases and V by 5 bases; bases with no gene match: 4. This CDR3 region has 15 residues. The V gene's germline CDR1 is MNHNY and CDR2 SVGAGI (reference sequence). The CDR3 DNA follows: TGTGCCAGCAGTACCGGACAGGGCAACACCGGGGAGCTGTTTTTT. Its protein is CASSTGQGNTGELFF.

This chain connects TRBV30 to TRBJ1-2; TRBD1 might be the D (5 bases). The V gene's germline CDR1 is GTSNPN and CDR2 SVGIG (reference sequence). Trimming pared 1 base from V and 8 bases from J, leaving 11 bases between. This CDR3 region has 12 residues. The chain's CDR3 is CAWSGQTWGYTF. The CDR3, as DNA: TGTGCCTGGAGTGGACAGACTTGGGGCTACACCTTC.

The chain is built from TRBV19 and TRBJ2-2; 9 positions agree with TRBD2. Germline CDR1 LNHDA, CDR2 SQIVND (reference sequence). The length of the CDR3 is 15 residues. V dropped 7 bases and J dropped 2; count of bases not matched to a gene: 5. CDR3 loop: CASKASGINTGELFF. CDR3 in DNA: TGTGCCAGTAAGGCTAGCGGGATTAACACCGGGGAGCTGTTTTTT.

The rearrangement joins TRBV6-2 or TRBV6-3 to TRBJ2-1; 14 bases agree with TRBD2. V was clipped by 0 bases and J by 2 bases; unmatched bases: 3. Germline V gives CDR1 MNHEY, CDR2 SVGEGT. The CDR3 totals 18 residues. CDR3 coding DNA: TGTGCCAGCAGTTACTCGGGACTAGCGGGAGTTGCCTACAATGAGCAGTTCTTC. This translates into CASSYSGLAGVAYNEQFF.

This rearrangement joins TRBV18 to TRBJ2-2; 9 nucleotides agree with TRBD2. This CDR3 is built from 17 residues. Germline CDR1 is KGHSH and CDR2 is LQKENI. The V segment lost 3 bases and the J segment 2 bases; nucleotides outside the gene matches: 7. The CDR3 sequence is CASSPPGLAVNTGELFF. CDR3 DNA sequence: TGTGCCAGCTCACCGCCGGGACTAGCTGTCAACACCGGGGAGCTGTTTTTT.

This clone showed up just once. J is TRBJ1-5 and V is TRBV15; perhaps TRBD1 as D (6 bases). Deletions cut 1 base from V and 14 bases from J, with 21 bases between. The CDR3 is 15 amino acids. From germline, CDR1 is LNHNV and CDR2 YYDKDF (reference sequence). CDR3 protein: CATSRAGGPDEPKHF. CDR3 nucleotide sequence: TGTGCCACCAGCAGAGCGGGGGGCCCAGACGAGCCGAAGCATTTT. Filled out from reference TRBV15 and TRBJ1-5, the complete variable domain reads DAMVIQNPRYQVTQFGKPVTLSCSQTLNHNVMYWYQQKSSQAPKLLFHYYDKDFNNEADTPDNFQSRRPNTSFCFLDIRSPGLGDTAMYLCATSRAGGPDEPKHFGDGTRLSIL.

The CDR3 DNA reads as TGTGCCAGCAGTTTATCGTCCGTAGCTGGGGCCAACGTCCTGACTTTC. This codes for CASSLSSVAGANVLTF. The chain employs TRBV27 and TRBJ2-6; D gene uncertain. In germline, CDR1 is MNHEY, CDR2 SMNVEV (reference sequence). Deletions cut 0 bases from V and 2 bases from J, with 8 bases between. There are 16 residues in the CDR3.

The chain couples TRBV7-3 to TRBJ2-5; no clear D. The V end was cut by 1 base, the J end by 7 bases, with 10 bases between. CDR1 and CDR2 (germline): SGHTA, FQGTGA. The CDR3 covers 13 residues. The CDR3: CASSLKSPGTQYF. The CDR3 coding sequence is TGTGCCAGCAGCTTAAAGTCCCCCGGGACCCAGTACTTC.

The CDR3 is CASSLWQDNEKLFF. DNA of the CDR3: TGCGCCAGCAGCTTGTGGCAGGATAATGAAAAACTGTTTTTT. J is TRBJ1-4 and V is TRBV5-1; D is unclear. This CDR3 is 14 amino acids long. The germline CDR1 and CDR2 sequences are SGHRS and YFSETQ. V was pared by 1 base and J by 4 bases, with 8 bases between.

The chain has TRBV5-5 and TRBJ1-5; the D is unclear. The length of the CDR3 is 15 residues. Germline V gives CDR1 SGHKS, CDR2 YYEKEE (reference sequence). Between the trimmed V and J ends, which lost 1 base and 0 bases, there was a span of 8 bases. CDR3 amino acids: CASSLWQDSNQPQHF. CDR3 bases: TGTGCCAGCAGCTTGTGGCAGGATAGCAATCAGCCCCAGCATTTT.

The chain uses TRBV7-8 and TRBJ2-1; the match to TRBD2 covers 7 bases. The junction had 8 bases not matched to a gene; V was cut back by 6 bases and J by 3 bases. Germline CDR1 SGHVS, CDR2 FQNEAQ. The CDR3 is made up of 15 amino acids. In nucleotides, the CDR3 is TGTGCCAGCAGACTCCTAGCGGACAACTACAATGAGCAGTTCTTC. This encodes CASRLLADNYNEQFF.

The chain employs TRBV7-2 and TRBJ2-2; TRBD2 might be the D (6 bases). The CDR3 covers 17 residues. The ends were cut back, 5 bases at V and 0 bases at J, with 16 bases in the middle. Germline V CDR1 and CDR2: SGHTA, FQGNSA. The CDR3 spells CASSPFISGANTGELFF. The CDR3 DNA follows: TGTGCCAGCAGCCCATTTATTAGCGGAGCGAACACCGGGGAGCTGTTTTTT.

This clone appeared once. The chain carries TRBV30 and TRBJ1-1; D ambiguous. Germline V gene lookup returns CDR1 GTSNPN and CDR2 SVGIG (reference sequence). This CDR3 has 13 amino acids. V was clipped by 4 bases and J by 1 base, with 10 bases between them. CDR3: CAWTRVGNTEAFF. CDR3 sequence (DNA): TGTGCCTGGACCCGGGTCGGGAACACTGAAGCTTTCTTT.

The chain recombines TRBV5-4 with TRBJ1-1; perhaps TRBD1 as D (5 bases). The germline V and J ends were trimmed by 2 bases and 6 bases, with 14 bases remaining between them. The CDR3 length is 14 residues. Germline V lookup: CDR1 SGHNT, CDR2 YYREEE (reference sequence). The CDR3 protein is CASSFSQPGAEAFF. The CDR3 DNA reads TGTGCCAGCAGCTTTAGCCAGCCGGGGGCTGAAGCTTTCTTT.